This T cell receptor beta chain came from a study of blood T cell repertoires in COVID-19. Study overall: There were acute and convalescent COVID-19 samples, and they came from the United States, Italy and Spain.

V shed 0 bases and J 7 bases; nucleotides not matched to a gene: 12. The CDR3 sequence is 18 residues long. Per germline, CDR1 SGDLS and CDR2 YYNGEE. In the source study's methods: From reference gene primer amplification, estimates of nucleated cell counts were derived. Profiling relied on immunoSEQ multiplex PCR, and the TCRdb table lists in-frame clones only, not all of them. From that table come the V and J calls and clone size; the DNA was used to work out D and trimming. This sample has 200,000 to 250,000 clones, with around 83% found just once. Material: peripheral blood. This sequence originates from a man aged 35 to 55 with acute or convalescent COVID-19. The rearrangement joins TRBV9 to TRBJ2-3, with TRBD2 matching 12 bases. The CDR3 DNA follows: TGTGCCAGCAGCGTAGACCCCCCTCTAGCGGGGGGGCAGAATACGCAGTATTTT. Translated: CASSVDPPLAGGQNTQYF. The whole variable domain, filled in from reference TRBV9 and TRBJ2-3, reads DSGVTQTPKHLITATGQRVTLRCSPRSGDLSVYWYQQSLDQGLQFLIQYYNGEERAKGNILERFSAQQFPDLHSELNLSSLELGDSALYFCASSVDPPLAGGQNTQYFGPGTRLTVL.